This entry describes one TCR beta chain. Regarding time point: after neoadjuvant nivolumab, at surgical resection. Clones were read by immunoSEQ multiplex PCR, and TCRdb kept only the in-frame ones, dropping some. The sample has over 65,000 clones; about 86% are singletons. The sample belongs to a study of neoadjuvant anti-PD-1 for oral cavity cancer. The TCR was taken from a person aged 35 to 85 with oral cavity squamous cell carcinoma. This specimen was PBMCs, taken after nivolumab (anti-PD-1) treatment.

The CDR3 region is CASNLAGSREQFF. The CDR3 coding sequence is TGTGCCAGCAACCTAGCGGGGAGTCGTGAGCAGTTCTTC. The V call is TRBV2, the J call TRBJ2-1; 9 bases are a match to TRBD2. With 7 bases clipped from V and 9 bases from J, the junction kept 7 bases outside the gene matches. Germline V gene sequence: CDR1 SNHLY, CDR2 FYNNEI. The CDR3 extends over 13 amino acids. Full variable domain (rest looked up from reference TRBV2 and TRBJ2-1): EPEVTQTPSHQVTQMGQEVILRCVPISNHLYFYWYRQILGQKVEFLVSFYNNEISEKSEIFDDQFSVERPDGSNFTLKIRSTKLEDSAMYFCASNLAGSREQFFGPGTRLTVL.